The rows below give T cell receptor beta chains drawn from one sample of a study of Tregs in tolerant kidney transplant recipients. This table comes from immunoSEQ multiplex PCR, and its TCRdb copy is limited to in-frame clones, with some not included. The data hold 85,000 to 100,000 clones, with 93% observed a single time. Specimen: CD4+ T cells from blood, collected before the transplant. Receptors originate from a human donor who received a combined kidney and bone marrow transplant. The CDR3 runs from the conserved cysteine through the conserved F or W. Fields, in order: J gene, V gene, D gene, clone size, CDR3 DNA, CDR3 protein. A D gene is named only where the DNA matches it firmly. For some rows the clone size is stated as once, few or many, or as a class when expanded; others skip it.

>TRBJ2-1|TRBV2|TRBD2|NA
TGTGCCAGCAGGGGATTCCTAGCGGGAGAATCTTTTTACAATGAGCAGTTCTTC
CASRGFLAGESFYNEQFF
>TRBJ2-3|TRBV6-1|NA|once
TGTGCCAGCAGTTTCAGCGGGAGCACAGATACGCAGTATTTT
CASSFSGSTDTQYF
>TRBJ2-7|TRBV6-1|NA|once
TGTGCCAGCAGCGAAGCCGGGAGATGGGGCTCCTACGAGCAGTACTTC
CASSEAGRWGSYEQYF
>TRBJ1-2|TRBV28|NA|NA
TGTGCCAGCAGTTTATCGGCAGGAATCTATGGCTACACCTTC
CASSLSAGIYGYTF
>TRBJ2-1|TRBV15|TRBD1|NA
TGTGCCACCAGCCCTGGGACAGGGGATCTAATTGAGCAGTTCTTC
CATSPGTGDLIEQFF
>TRBJ1-4|TRBV7-2|NA|once
TGTGCCAGCAGCTTCGGACACCATGGGGAAAAACTGTTTTTT
CASSFGHHGEKLFF
>TRBJ1-6|TRBV18|NA|NA
TGTGCCAGCTCACCCCAGGGGCCGGCAAATTCACCCCTCCACTTT
CASSPQGPANSPLHF
>TRBJ2-7|TRBV6-1|TRBD1|NA
TGTGCCAGCAGTGGGTCGGGACAGTACTACGAGCAGTACTTC
CASSGSGQYYEQYF
>TRBJ2-7|TRBV21-1|NA|NA
TGTGCCAGCAGCATTTACACCCGAGAGGAGTACTACGAGCAGTACTTC
CASSIYTREEYYEQYF
>TRBJ2-2|TRBV7-3|NA|NA
TGTGCCAGCAGCCCATGGAACACCGGGGAGCTGTTTTTT
CASSPWNTGELFF
>TRBJ2-1|TRBV7-6|TRBD2|NA
TGTGCCAGCAGCTTACCCGGGACTAGCGGAAATTACAATGAGCAGTTCTTC
CASSLPGTSGNYNEQFF
>TRBJ2-7|TRBV6-5|NA|NA
TGTGCCAGCAGTGATAGCTACGAGCAGTACTTC
CASSDSYEQYF
>TRBJ2-7|TRBV12-2|NA|NA
TGTGCAAGTCGCATCCGAGGGGGCATTAACTACGAGCAGTACTTC
CASRIRGGINYEQYF
>TRBJ1-3|TRBV19|TRBD1|NA
TGTGCCAGTAGTCCGGGGACAGGGGCATCAAACGGAAACACCATATATTTT
CASSPGTGASNGNTIYF
>TRBJ2-7|TRBV27|NA|NA
TGTGCCAGCCAAAACCGCGGCAGACCCTACGAGCAGTACTTC
CASQNRGRPYEQYF
>TRBJ2-2|TRBV18|NA|NA
TGTGCCAGCCAGGGGCAGTCCCCCACCGGGGAGCTGTTTTTT
CASQGQSPTGELFF
>TRBJ1-1|TRBV28|NA|NA
TGTGCCAGCAGTTTAGTATCGTATAAGAACACTGAAGCTTTCTTT
CASSLVSYKNTEAFF
>TRBJ1-6|TRBV27|NA|NA
TGTGCCAGCAGTTCACACAGGGCGTATTCACCCCTCCACTTT
CASSSHRAYSPLHF
>TRBJ1-1|TRBV28|NA|NA
TGTGCCAGCAGTTTAGCTGCGCGTGGCACTGAAGCTTTCTTT
CASSLAARGTEAFF
>TRBJ2-3|TRBV18|TRBD2|NA
TGTGCCAGCTCACTTCTCAGCGGGGGGGGACAAGATACGCAGTATTTT
CASSLLSGGGQDTQYF